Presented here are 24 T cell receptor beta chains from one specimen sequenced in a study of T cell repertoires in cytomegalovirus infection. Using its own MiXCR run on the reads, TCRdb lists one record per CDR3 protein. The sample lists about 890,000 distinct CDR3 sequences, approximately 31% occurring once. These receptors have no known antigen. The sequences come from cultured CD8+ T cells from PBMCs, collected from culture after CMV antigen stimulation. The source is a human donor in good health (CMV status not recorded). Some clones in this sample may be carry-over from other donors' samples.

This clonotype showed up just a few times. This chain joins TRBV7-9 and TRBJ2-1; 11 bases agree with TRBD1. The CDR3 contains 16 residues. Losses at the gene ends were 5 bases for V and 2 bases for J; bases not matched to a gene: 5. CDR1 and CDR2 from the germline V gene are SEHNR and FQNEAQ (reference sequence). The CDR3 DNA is TGTGCCAGCAGCACGGGACAGGGGGTAGCCTACAATGAGCAGTTCTTC. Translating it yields CASSTGQGVAYNEQFF.

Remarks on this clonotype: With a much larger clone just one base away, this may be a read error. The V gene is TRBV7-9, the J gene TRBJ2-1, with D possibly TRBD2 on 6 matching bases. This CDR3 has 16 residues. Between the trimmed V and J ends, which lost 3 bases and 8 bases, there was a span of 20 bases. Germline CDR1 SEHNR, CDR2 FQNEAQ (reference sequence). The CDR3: CASSFSTGELIDEQFF. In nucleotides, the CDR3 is TGTGCCAGCAGCTTCTCAACGGGGGAACTTATCGATGAGCAGTTCTTC.

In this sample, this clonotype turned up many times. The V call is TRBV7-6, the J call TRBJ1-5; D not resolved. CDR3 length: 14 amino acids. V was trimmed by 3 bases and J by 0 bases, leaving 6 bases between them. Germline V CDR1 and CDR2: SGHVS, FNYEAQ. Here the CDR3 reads CASSFKVSNQPQHF. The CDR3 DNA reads TGTGCCAGCAGCTTCAAGGTTAGCAATCAGCCCCAGCATTTT.

In nucleotides, the CDR3 is TGTGCCAGCAGTTACCCCCCAGGGATCGTAGACACTGAAGCTTTCTTT. It codes for CASSYPPGIVDTEAFF. The rearrangement links TRBV6-6 to TRBJ1-1; weak D call: TRBD1 (5 bases). This CDR3 has 16 amino acids. Germline CDR1 and CDR2: MNHNY and SVGAGI (reference sequence). Trimming stripped 2 bases from V and 3 bases from J, with 16 bases between.

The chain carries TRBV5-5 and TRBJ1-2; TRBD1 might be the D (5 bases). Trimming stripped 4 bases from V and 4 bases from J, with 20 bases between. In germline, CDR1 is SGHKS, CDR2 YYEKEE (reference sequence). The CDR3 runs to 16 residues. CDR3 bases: TGTGCCAGCAGCGAGGAAGTACTCGGGGGTATCTATGGCTACACCTTC. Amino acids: CASSEEVLGGIYGYTF.

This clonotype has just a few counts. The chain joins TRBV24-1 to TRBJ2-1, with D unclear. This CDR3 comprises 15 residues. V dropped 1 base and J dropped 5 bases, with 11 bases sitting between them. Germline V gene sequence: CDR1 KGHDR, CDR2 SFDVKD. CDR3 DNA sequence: TGTGCCACCAGTGATTTTGCGACCCAGGACAATGAGCAGTTCTTC. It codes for CATSDFATQDNEQFF.

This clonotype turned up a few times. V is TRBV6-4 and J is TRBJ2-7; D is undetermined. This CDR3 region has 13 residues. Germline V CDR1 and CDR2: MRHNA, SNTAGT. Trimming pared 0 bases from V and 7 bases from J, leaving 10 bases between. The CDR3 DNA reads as TGTGCCAGCAGTGACTCACGAGTGGGAGAGCAGTACTTC. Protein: CASSDSRVGEQYF.

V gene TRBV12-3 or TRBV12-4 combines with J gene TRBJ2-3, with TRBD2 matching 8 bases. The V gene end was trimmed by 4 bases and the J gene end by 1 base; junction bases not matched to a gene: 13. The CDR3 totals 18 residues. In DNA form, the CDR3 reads TGTGCCAGCAGTTCCAATCCGGGGGGGCCAAAGCGCACAGATACGCAGTATTTT. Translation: CASSSNPGGPKRTDTQYF.

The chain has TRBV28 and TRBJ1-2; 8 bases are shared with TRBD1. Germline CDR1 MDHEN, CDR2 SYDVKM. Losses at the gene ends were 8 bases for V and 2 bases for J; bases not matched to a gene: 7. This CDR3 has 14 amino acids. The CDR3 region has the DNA TGTGCCAGCCGCCCGGACAGGGAAAACTATGGCTACACCTTC. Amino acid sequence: CASRPDRENYGYTF.

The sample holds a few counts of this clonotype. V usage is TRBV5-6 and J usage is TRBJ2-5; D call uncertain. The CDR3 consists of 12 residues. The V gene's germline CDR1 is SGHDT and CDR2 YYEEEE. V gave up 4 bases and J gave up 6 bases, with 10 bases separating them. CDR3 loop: CASSGEVKTQYF. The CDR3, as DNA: TGTGCCAGCAGCGGCGAAGTGAAGACCCAGTACTTC.

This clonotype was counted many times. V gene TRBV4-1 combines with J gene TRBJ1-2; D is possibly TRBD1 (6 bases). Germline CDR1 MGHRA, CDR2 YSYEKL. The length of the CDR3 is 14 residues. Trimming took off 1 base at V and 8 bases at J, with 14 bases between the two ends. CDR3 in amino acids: CASSQAGGGQGYTF. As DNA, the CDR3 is TGCGCCAGCAGCCAAGCGGGGGGGGGCCAGGGCTACACCTTC.

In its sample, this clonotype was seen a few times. The CDR3 nucleotides are TGCGCCAGCAGCCAAGCCCTAACAGGACAGGGTATATCCTACGAGCAGTACGTC. Translation: CASSQALTGQGISYEQYV. The rearrangement joins TRBV4-1 to TRBJ2-7, with 8 bases that match TRBD1. CDR1 is MGHRA and CDR2 is YSYEKL in the germline V gene. The CDR3 sequence is 18 residues long. With 1 base clipped from V and 1 base from J, the junction kept 12 bases outside the gene matches.

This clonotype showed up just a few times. CDR3 sequence reads: CASSADRGEQYF. The CDR3 DNA reads as TGTGCCAGCAGCGCTGACAGGGGCGAGCAGTACTTC. The V gene is TRBV13, the J gene TRBJ2-7; 8 nucleotides agree with TRBD1. The CDR3 runs 12 residues. Germline V gene sequence: CDR1 PRHDT, CDR2 FYEKMQ (reference sequence). V gave up 5 bases and J gave up 6 bases; unmatched junction bases: 3.

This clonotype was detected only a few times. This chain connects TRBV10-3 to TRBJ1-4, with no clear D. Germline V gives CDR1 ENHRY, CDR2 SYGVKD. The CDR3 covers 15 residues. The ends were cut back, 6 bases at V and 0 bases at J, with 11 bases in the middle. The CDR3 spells CAIRESDATNEKLFF. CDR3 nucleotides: TGTGCCATCAGGGAAAGTGATGCAACTAATGAAAAACTGTTTTTT.

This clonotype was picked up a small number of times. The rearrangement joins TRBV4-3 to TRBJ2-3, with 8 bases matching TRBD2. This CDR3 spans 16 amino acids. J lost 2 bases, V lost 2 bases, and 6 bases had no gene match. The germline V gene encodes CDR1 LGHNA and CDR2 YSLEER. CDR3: CASSQIGGGFTDTQYF. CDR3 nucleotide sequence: TGCGCCAGCAGCCAAATCGGCGGGGGGTTCACAGATACGCAGTATTTT.

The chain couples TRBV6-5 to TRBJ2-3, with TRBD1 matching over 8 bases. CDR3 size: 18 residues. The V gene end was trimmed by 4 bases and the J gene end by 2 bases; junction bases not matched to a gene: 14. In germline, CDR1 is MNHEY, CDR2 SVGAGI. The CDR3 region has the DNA TGTGCCAGCAGTTCCCTCCCCGGACAGGGTCGGTTCACAGATACGCAGTATTTT. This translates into CASSSLPGQGRFTDTQYF.

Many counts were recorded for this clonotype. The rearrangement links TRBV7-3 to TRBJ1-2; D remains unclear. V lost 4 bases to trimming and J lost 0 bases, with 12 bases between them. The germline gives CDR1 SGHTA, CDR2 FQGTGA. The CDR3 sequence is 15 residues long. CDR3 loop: CASSSEGYSNYGYTF. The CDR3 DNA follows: TGTGCCAGCAGCTCCGAAGGATACTCTAACTATGGCTACACCTTC.

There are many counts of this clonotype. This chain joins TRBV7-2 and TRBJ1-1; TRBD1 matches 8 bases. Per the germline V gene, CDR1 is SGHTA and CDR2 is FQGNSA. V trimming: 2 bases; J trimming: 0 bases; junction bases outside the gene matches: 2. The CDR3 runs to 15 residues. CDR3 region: CASSLLDRVNTEAFF. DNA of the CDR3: TGTGCCAGCAGCTTATTGGACAGGGTGAACACTGAAGCTTTCTTT.

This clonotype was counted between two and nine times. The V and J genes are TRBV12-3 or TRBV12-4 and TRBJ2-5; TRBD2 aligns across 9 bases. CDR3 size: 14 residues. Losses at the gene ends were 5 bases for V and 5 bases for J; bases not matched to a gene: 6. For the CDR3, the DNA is TGTGCCAGCAGTAATAAGGCGGGGGGGGAGACCCAGTACTTC. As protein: CASSNKAGGETQYF.

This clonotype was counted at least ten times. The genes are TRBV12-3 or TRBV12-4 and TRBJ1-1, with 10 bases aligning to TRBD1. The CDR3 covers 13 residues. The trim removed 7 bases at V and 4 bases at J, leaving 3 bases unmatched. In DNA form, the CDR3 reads TGTGCCAGCAAGGACAGGGGGGTCACTGAAGCTTTCTTT. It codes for CASKDRGVTEAFF.

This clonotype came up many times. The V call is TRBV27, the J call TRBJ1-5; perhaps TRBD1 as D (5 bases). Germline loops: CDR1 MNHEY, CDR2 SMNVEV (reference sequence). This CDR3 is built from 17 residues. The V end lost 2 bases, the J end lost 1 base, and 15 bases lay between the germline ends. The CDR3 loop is CASSLTGTRSSNQPQHF. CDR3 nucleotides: TGTGCCAGCAGTTTAACCGGGACCAGATCCAGCAATCAGCCCCAGCATTTT.

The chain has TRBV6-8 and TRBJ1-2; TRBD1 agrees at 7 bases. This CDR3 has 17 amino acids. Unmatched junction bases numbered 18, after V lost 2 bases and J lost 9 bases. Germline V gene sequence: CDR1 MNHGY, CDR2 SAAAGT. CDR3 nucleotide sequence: TGTGCCAGCAGTTACCGCCGTGCAGGGGGTATCAGATATAGCTACACCTTC. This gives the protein CASSYRRAGGIRYSYTF.

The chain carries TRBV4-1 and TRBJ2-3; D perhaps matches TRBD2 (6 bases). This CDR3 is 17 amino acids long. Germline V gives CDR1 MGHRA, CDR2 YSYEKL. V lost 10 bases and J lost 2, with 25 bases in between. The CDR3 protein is CANSLSGTRGYTDTQYF. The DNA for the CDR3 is TGCGCCAACAGTCTTTCCGGGACTCGCGGCTACACAGATACGCAGTATTTT.

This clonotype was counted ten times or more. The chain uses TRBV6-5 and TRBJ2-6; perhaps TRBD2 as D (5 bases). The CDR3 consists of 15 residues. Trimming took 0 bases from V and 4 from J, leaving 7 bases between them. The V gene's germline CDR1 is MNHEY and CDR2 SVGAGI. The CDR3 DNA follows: TGTGCCAGCAGTTACTCATCGGGGGGGGCCAACGTCCTGACTTTC. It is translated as CASSYSSGGANVLTF.